What follows describes a single T cell receptor (beta chain). The antigen remains undetermined. These data originate in a study of cytomegalovirus exposure and HLA in healthy donors. Study conclusions and caveats: Apparent HLA restriction characterized most CMV-associated TCR beta chains in a later analysis. Roughly 170 TCR beta chains were listed as cytomegalovirus-associated.

Nominally healthy donors were sampled, though unrecorded immune exposures were likely. This CDR3 is built from 14 residues. The germline gives CDR1 GTSNPN, CDR2 SVGIG (reference sequence). V dropped 4 bases and J dropped 1; count of bases not matched to a gene: 4. 60 Vbeta and 13 Jbeta primers were used in PCR. Sequencing was performed with immunoSEQ multiplex PCR; in TCRdb, only in-frame clones are kept and a portion is missing. The data show some 120,000 clones, roughly 87% seen once. The J gene is TRBJ1-1, the V gene TRBV30, with TRBD1 matching over 9 bases. The source of this sequence is a woman under 30 in good health and CMV-seronegative. The sample taken for sequencing was PBMCs. CDR3 coding DNA: TGTGCCTGGAAACAGGGGGCGCCGAACACTGAAGCTTTCTTT. Translated: CAWKQGAPNTEAFF.